The 10 T cell receptor beta chains listed next were all sequenced from one sample in a study of T cell clonality in common variable immunodeficiency. Profiling relied on immunoSEQ multiplex PCR, and the TCRdb table lists in-frame clones only, not all of them. The record shows 55,000 or so clones for this sample, with no singletons present. Sequencing was done on a sample of peripheral blood mononuclear cells. The receptors here all came from a person aged 18 to 75 in good health.

This clone was counted at least ten times. The observed sequence ends 3 residues before the CDR3 terminus, with the missing tail filled in from the germline J gene. The rearrangement joins TRBV9 to TRBJ1-2; no clear D gene. This CDR3 contains 13 residues. Germline assignment: CDR1 SGDLS and CDR2 YYNGEE. V dropped 1 base and J dropped 1 base, with 5 bases sitting between them. The CDR3 is CASSVTGNYGYTF. The CDR3 bases that were read are TGTGCCAGCAGCGTAACCGGTAACTATGGC.

This clone has ten or more counts. The read terminates 3 residues before the CDR3 end, so the remaining end is supplied by the germline J gene. The chain links TRBV30 to TRBJ2-5; 8 positions match TRBD1. The length of the CDR3 is 12 residues. V shed 5 bases, J shed 4 bases, and the junction held 3 bases outside the gene matches. Germline V gene data show CDR1 as GTSNPN and CDR2 as SVGIG (reference sequence). Incomplete CDR3 DNA: TGTGCCTGGCAAGGACAGGGAGAGACC. Residues: CAWQGQGET. The whole CDR3 reads CAWQGQGETQYF. The full variable domain, with the rest looked up from reference TRBV30 and TRBJ2-5, is SQTIHQWPATLVQPVGSPLSLECTVEGTSNPNLYWYRQAAGRGLQLLFYSVGIGQISSEVPQNLSASRPQDRQFILSSKKLLLSDSGFYLCAWQGQGETQYFGPGTRLLVL.

This clone showed up many times. The CDR3 end falls 3 residues outside the read, so it is completed with the germline J gene. The rearrangement links TRBV6-2 or TRBV6-3 to TRBJ2-3, with 9 bases aligning to TRBD1. Germline V gene sequence: CDR1 MNHEY, CDR2 SVGEGT. This CDR3 comprises 17 residues. With 0 bases clipped from V and 3 bases from J, the junction kept 7 bases outside the gene matches. Here the CDR3 reads CASSYSSPGQGTDTQYF. The sequenced part of the CDR3 DNA is TGTGCCAGCAGTTACTCGAGTCCCGGACAGGGGACAGATACG.

The sample holds many counts of this clone. The CDR3 extends 3 residues past the end of the read, so its final part is completed from the germline J gene. The chain couples TRBV28 to TRBJ1-6, with 8 bases matching TRBD1. V trimming: 11 bases; J trimming: 5 bases; junction bases outside the gene matches: 5. The V gene's germline CDR1 is MDHEN and CDR2 SYDVKM. The CDR3 contains 13 residues. CDR3 sequence reads: CAGGTGDNSPLHF. The sequenced CDR3 bases are TGTGCCGGCGGGACAGGTGATAATTCACCC.

The sample holds many counts of this clone. The read ends 3 residues early relative to the CDR3; the germline J gene fills the gap. The genes are TRBV19 and TRBJ2-2; no reliable D call. The germline gives CDR1 LNHDA, CDR2 SQIVND (reference sequence). V lost 2 bases, J lost 4 bases, and 8 bases lay in between. CDR3 length: 14 residues. The DNA read from the CDR3 is TGTGCCAGTAGTATAAGAGCACCCACCGGGGAG. This sequence encodes CASSIRAPTGE. The entire CDR3 reads CASSIRAPTGELFF.

This clone was recorded at least ten times. The read ends 3 residues early relative to the CDR3; the germline J gene fills the gap. The chain employs TRBV30 and TRBJ1-2, with a tentative D call TRBD1 (6 bases). The CDR3 length is 13 residues. Germline assignment: CDR1 GTSNPN and CDR2 SVGIG (reference sequence). The sequenced part of the CDR3 DNA is TGTGCCTGGAGTGGAACAGGGTTAGGCGGC. Protein product: CAWSGTGLGG. The CDR3 in full is CAWSGTGLGGYTF.

About this clone itself: The read ends 3 residues shy of where the CDR3 ends; the end is completed using the germline J gene. The chain recombines TRBV18 with TRBJ2-4, with D possibly TRBD2 on 6 matching bases. There are 17 residues in the CDR3. The V gene's germline CDR1 is KGHSH and CDR2 LQKENI. Partial CDR3 DNA: TGTGCCAGCTCACCATCGTCGCCGGGACTCAGGCACTATGGT. Translating gives CASSPSSPGLRHYG. The full CDR3 reads CASSPSSPGLRHYGQYF.

This clone showed up just a few times. The CDR3 here is CASSPNMGDSGEPQHF. CDR3 bases read: TGTGCCAGCTCACCAAATATGGGGGACAGCGGTGAGCCC. The V call is TRBV18, the J call TRBJ1-5, with TRBD1 matching 7 bases. The read terminates 3 residues ahead of where the CDR3 ends, so the germline J gene completes it. This CDR3 has 16 residues. V shed 2 bases, J shed 8 bases, and the junction held 12 bases outside the gene matches. Germline assignment: CDR1 KGHSH and CDR2 LQKENI. Full variable domain (rest looked up from reference TRBV18 and TRBJ1-5): NAGVMQNPRHLVRRRGQEARLRCSPMKGHSHVYWYRQLPEEGLKFMVYLQKENIIDESGMPKERFSAEFPKEGPSILRIQQVVRGDSAAYFCASSPNMGDSGEPQHFGDGTRLSIL.

A few counts support this clone. One base away lies a much larger clone, so this may be a sequencing read error. The CDR3 end lies 3 residues beyond the end of the read and is filled in from the germline J gene. This same CDR3 is encoded by further DNA sequences in the sample. This chain connects TRBV7-3 to TRBJ1-1; D gene uncertain. CDR1 is SGHTA, CDR2 FQGTGA, per germline. CDR3 size: 15 residues. Trimming shortened V by 2 bases and J by 1 base, and 11 bases separated the two germline ends. CDR3 bases read: TGTGCCAGCAGCTTAGGGTTGGCGGGGAACACTGAA. Residues: CASSLGLAGNTE. The full CDR3 protein is CASSLGLAGNTEAFF.

This clone was detected ten times or more. The DNA ends 3 residues before the CDR3 does, and the rest of the CDR3 is filled in from the germline J gene. The chain employs TRBV5-4 and TRBJ2-3; D is uncertain. Trimming took off 0 bases at V and 6 bases at J, with 11 bases between the two ends. The CDR3 runs 14 residues. The germline V gene has CDR1 SGHNT and CDR2 YYREEE (reference sequence). The CDR3 protein is CASSLVQSRDTQYF. CDR3 DNA, as far as it was read: TGTGCCAGCAGCTTGGTCCAAAGTCGGGATACG.